This is a list of T cell receptor beta chains from one sample in a study of blood T cells in healthy people across ages. TCRdb itself ran the 5' RACE reads through MiXCR, one entry per CDR3 protein. The top ten hold 13% of the sample, which has 650,000 to 1,000,000 distinct CDR3 sequences, around 36% seen once. Specimen: blood. All receptors come from a man younger than 30 in good health. The CDR3 runs from the conserved cysteine through the conserved F or W.

j_call v_call cdr3_aa
TRBJ2-3 TRBV13 CAGSPQEGSGTDTQYF
TRBJ2-5 TRBV9 CASSGGRDETQYF
TRBJ2-4 TRBV12-3/TRBV12-4 CASSYRIQGENIQYF
TRBJ1-2 TRBV7-2 CASSSSTTEGYGYTF
TRBJ1-6 TRBV10-3 CAISVQGEGSPLHF
TRBJ1-1 TRBV10-3 CAISVGGATEAFF
TRBJ1-4 TRBV6-5 CASSSDREAINEKLFF
TRBJ2-7 TRBV28 CASRGGREGLFEQYF
TRBJ2-1 TRBV5-1 CASSSSRSGETQFF
TRBJ2-3 TRBV7-8 CASSLGETDTQYF
TRBJ2-7 TRBV20-1 CSAENPRGGLPYNEQYF
TRBJ2-5 TRBV7-2 CASSLVAASETQYF
TRBJ2-1 TRBV5-1 CASSLGSGLNNEQFF
TRBJ1-1 TRBV30 CAWSIRRMNTEAFF
NA TRBV10-3 CAISGGTEQETQFF
TRBJ1-2 TRBV4-3 CASSQELDYGYTF
TRBJ2-1 TRBV11-2 CASSLVSGGVYNEQFF
TRBJ2-3 TRBV7-2 CASSFVTSEPDTQYF
NA TRBV20-1 CSAPTWSSYNEQYF
TRBJ1-2 TRBV5-1 CASSRRSRGTAYGYTF
TRBJ2-1 TRBV10-3 CAISGDRAEQFF
TRBJ1-2 TRBV6-5 CASSYSGGGGYTF
TRBJ2-1 TRBV5-1 CASSPTVGGGASYNEQFF
TRBJ2-7 TRBV5-1 CASSLGPTGPTSYEQYF
TRBJ1-2 TRBV20-1 CSASGGIYGYTF
TRBJ2-1 TRBV5-1 CASSSTGHQETQFF
TRBJ1-6 TRBV4-2 CASSQDRQVQSYNSPLHF
TRBJ2-2 TRBV7-3 CASSGGRTGELFF
TRBJ1-6 TRBV12-3/TRBV12-4 CASSSQGQGYSPLHF
TRBJ2-1 TRBV20-1 CSASRDREIKEQFF
TRBJ2-2 TRBV20-1 CSAREGWGELFF
TRBJ1-3 TRBV11-2 CASSFDPSGNTIYF
TRBJ1-1 TRBV25-1 CASKIGGSTEAFF
TRBJ1-2 TRBV7-2 CASSLLGGQGVYGYTF
TRBJ1-1 TRBV6-2/TRBV6-3 CASSYYREANTEAFF